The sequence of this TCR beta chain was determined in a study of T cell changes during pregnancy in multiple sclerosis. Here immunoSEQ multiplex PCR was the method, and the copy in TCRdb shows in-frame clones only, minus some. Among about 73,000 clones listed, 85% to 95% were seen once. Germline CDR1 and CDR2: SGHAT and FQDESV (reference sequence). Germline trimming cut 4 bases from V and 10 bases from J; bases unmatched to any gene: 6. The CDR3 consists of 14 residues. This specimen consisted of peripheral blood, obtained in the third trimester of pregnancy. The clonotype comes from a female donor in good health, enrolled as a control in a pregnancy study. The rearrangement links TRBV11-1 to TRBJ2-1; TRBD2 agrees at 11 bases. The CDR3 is CASSSLLAGEEQFF. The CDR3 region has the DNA TGTGCCAGCAGCTCACTACTAGCGGGGGAGGAGCAGTTCTTC.